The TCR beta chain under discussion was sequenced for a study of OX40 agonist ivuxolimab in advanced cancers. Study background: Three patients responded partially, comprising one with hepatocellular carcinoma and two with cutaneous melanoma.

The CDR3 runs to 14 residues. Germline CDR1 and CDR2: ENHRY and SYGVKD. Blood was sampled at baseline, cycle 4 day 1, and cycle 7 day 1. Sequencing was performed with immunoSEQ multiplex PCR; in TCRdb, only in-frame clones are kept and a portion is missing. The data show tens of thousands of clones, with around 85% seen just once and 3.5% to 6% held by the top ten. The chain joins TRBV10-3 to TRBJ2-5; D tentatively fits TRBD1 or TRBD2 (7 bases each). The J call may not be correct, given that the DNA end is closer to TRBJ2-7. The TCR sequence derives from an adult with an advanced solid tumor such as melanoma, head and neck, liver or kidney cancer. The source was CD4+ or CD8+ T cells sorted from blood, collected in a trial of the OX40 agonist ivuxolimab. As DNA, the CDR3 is TGTGCCACTAAAGGGGGCCCGGGGGGCTACGAGCAGTACTTC. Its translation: CATKGGPGGYEQYF.